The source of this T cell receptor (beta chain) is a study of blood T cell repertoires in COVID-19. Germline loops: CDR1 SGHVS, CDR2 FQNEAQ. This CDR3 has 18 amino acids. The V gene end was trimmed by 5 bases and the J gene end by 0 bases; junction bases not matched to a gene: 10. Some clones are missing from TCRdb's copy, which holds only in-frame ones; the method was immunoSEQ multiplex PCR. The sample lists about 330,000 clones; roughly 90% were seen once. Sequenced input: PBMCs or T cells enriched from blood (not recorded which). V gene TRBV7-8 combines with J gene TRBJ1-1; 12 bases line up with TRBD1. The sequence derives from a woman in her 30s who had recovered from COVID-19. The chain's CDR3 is CASSKGTGGYGMNTEAFF. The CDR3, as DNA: TGTGCCAGCAGCAAGGGGACAGGGGGCTACGGAATGAACACTGAAGCTTTCTTT. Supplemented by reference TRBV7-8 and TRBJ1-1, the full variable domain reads GAGVSQSPRYKVAKRGQDVALRCDPISGHVSLFWYQQALGQGPEFLTYFQNEAQLDKSGLPSDRFFAERPEGSVSTLKIQRTQQEDSAVYLCASSKGTGGYGMNTEAFFGQGTRLTVV.